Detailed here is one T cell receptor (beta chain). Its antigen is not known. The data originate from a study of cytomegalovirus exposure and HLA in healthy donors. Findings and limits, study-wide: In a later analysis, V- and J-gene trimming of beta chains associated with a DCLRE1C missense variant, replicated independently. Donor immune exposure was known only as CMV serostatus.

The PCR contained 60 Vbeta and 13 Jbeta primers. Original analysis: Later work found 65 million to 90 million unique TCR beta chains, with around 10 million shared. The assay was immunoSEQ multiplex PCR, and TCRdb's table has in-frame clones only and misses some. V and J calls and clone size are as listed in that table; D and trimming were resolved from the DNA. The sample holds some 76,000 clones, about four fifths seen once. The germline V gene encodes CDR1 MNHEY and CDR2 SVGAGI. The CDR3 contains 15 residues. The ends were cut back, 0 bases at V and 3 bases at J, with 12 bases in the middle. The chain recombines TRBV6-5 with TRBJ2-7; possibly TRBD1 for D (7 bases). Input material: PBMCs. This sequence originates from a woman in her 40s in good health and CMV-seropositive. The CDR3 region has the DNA TGTGCCAGCAGTTACTCGGGCAGGGGGGTCTACGAGCAGTACTTC. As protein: CASSYSGRGVYEQYF.